The entry below describes one TCR beta chain. Its antigen is not identified. The CDR3 runs 13 residues. The germline V and J ends were trimmed by 1 base and 7 bases, with 12 bases remaining between them. Germline CDR1 SGHDT, CDR2 YYEEEE. TCRdb itself ran the reads through MiXCR, one entry per CDR3 protein. The table includes 200,000 to 300,000 distinct CDR3 sequences, roughly 9% detected once. This record belongs to a study of T cell repertoires in cytomegalovirus infection. Study-wide context: CMV infection and matching HLA type were both indicated by public TCR beta signatures. Study outcomes and limitations: HLA-C-restricted CMV-specific TCR beta clonotypes prevailed in the ex vivo response. Individuals carrying CMV plus the relevant HLA were identified by cumulative frequency of public TCR beta families.

This clonotype was sampled from a human donor in good health (CMV status not recorded). Some clones in this sample may be carry-over from other donors' samples. The sequenced sample consisted of PBMCs. V usage is TRBV5-6 and J usage is TRBJ2-7, with unresolved D. CDR3 sequence (DNA): TGTGCCAGCAGCTTGCCAACCGGGTCTGAGCAGTACTTC. Encoded protein: CASSLPTGSEQYF.